This T cell receptor beta chain is drawn from a study of T cell clonality in common variable immunodeficiency. Study results and limitations: Common variable immunodeficiency TCR beta sequences reportedly had fewer deletions and N-nucleotide insertions.

The CVID group had about 15 females and some 30 males, mean age roughly 40. Replacement immunoglobulin had been given to every CVID subject for at least one year. No CVID subject was ill or on immunomodulatory drugs when sampled. Comment on this clone: Antigen specificity is unknown. Read data end 3 residues before the CDR3 end; the end is taken from the germline J gene.

The germline V gene encodes CDR1 SGHVS and CDR2 FNYEAQ. This CDR3 contains 15 residues. Trimming removed 6 bases from V and 1 base from J; junction bases left unmatched: 5. Clones were sequenced by immunoSEQ multiplex PCR, and TCRdb holds only the in-frame ones, with some missing. Listed for the sample are 25,000 to 30,000 clones, none seen a single time. This chain links TRBV7-6 with TRBJ2-2; 7 bases map to TRBD1. This TCR derives from a human donor with common variable immunodeficiency. Sequenced input: peripheral blood mononuclear cells. The CDR3 bases that were read are TGTGCCAGCAGTCCAGGGACAGTGAACACCGGGGAG. Translating gives CASSPGTVNTGE. The whole CDR3 sequence is CASSPGTVNTGELFF.